Listed below are T cell receptor beta chains from one sample, sequenced in a study of blood T cells in healthy people across ages. TCRdb processed the 5' RACE reads anew with MiXCR; each CDR3 protein has one entry. Among around 800,000 distinct CDR3 sequences listed, 20% to 30% were seen once. This sample was shared with a second study, whose subject was T cells of mothers and their children.

Sequencing input: blood. These receptor sequences come from a boy aged 5-17 years in good health. Both conserved end residues are part of each CDR3. The D gene is left open where the match is weak. Size is stated for part of the rows, as once, few or many counts, or as a class when the clone is expanded.

V	D	length	size	J	DNA	CDR3
TRBV7-2	TRBD2	18	-	TRBJ2-5	TGTGCCAGCAGCTTACTCGGACTAGCGGGGTCGTGGCGCGAGACCCAGTACTTC	CASSLLGLAGSWRETQYF
TRBV6-2/TRBV6-3	-	11	-	TRBJ2-5	TGTGCCAGCAGTGAGACCGGGGCCCAGTACTTC	CASSETGAQYF
TRBV9	-	14	few	TRBJ2-5	TGTGCCAGCAGCGTTGGACTAAGCCAAGAGACCCAGTACTTC	CASSVGLSQETQYF
TRBV6-1	-	12	-	TRBJ1-1	TGTGCCAGCAGTGCTCTAAAGGCGGAAGCTTTCTTT	CASSALKAEAFF
TRBV6-2/TRBV6-3	-	15	-	TRBJ1-5	TGTGCCAGCAGCCTAGCCCCAGGGAACAATCAGCCCCAGCATTTT	CASSLAPGNNQPQHF
TRBV11-2	-	18	-	TRBJ2-6	TGTGCCAGCAGCTTAACCCCCATGACAAACCCTGGGGCCAATGTCCTGACTTTC	CASSLTPMTNPGANVLTF
TRBV6-6	-	16	few	TRBJ1-2	TGTGCCAGCAGTCGGGGCGGAGGGGCTAGTTGGGATGGCTACACCTTC	CASSRGGGASWDGYTF
TRBV5-1	-	11	-	TRBJ2-5	TGCGCCAGCTTTGGACAAGAGACCCAGTACTTC	CASFGQETQYF
TRBV3-1	-	15	-	TRBJ1-1	TGTGCCAGCAGCCAAGATGGCGGGGTGGGGACTGAAGCTTTCTTT	CASSQDGGVGTEAFF
TRBV11-3	-	14	once	TRBJ2-3	TGCGCCAGCAGCCGAGGGTTGGACACAGATACGCAGTATTTT	CASSRGLDTDTQYF
TRBV7-6	-	13	-	TRBJ2-5	TGTGCCAGCAGCTTCAGGGACCGAGAGACCCAGTACTTC	CASSFRDRETQYF
TRBV6-5	TRBD1	13	-	TRBJ1-2	TGTGCCAGCAGTTACCGGGACAGGCATGGCTACACCTTC	CASSYRDRHGYTF
TRBV20-1	-	12	-	TRBJ1-2	TGCAGTGCCGTACAGGAGACATATGGCTACACCTTC	CSAVQETYGYTF
TRBV7-2	-	18	-	TRBJ2-6	TGTGCCAGCAGCTTTTTGGGACGGCCATTCTCTGGGGCCAACGTCCTGACTTTC	CASSFLGRPFSGANVLTF
TRBV6-6	-	15	few	TRBJ1-2	TGTGCCAGCAGTACCAGAGGGAATGCTAACTATGGCTACACCTTC	CASSTRGNANYGYTF
TRBV4-3	-	14	-	TRBJ2-1	TGCGCCAGCAGCCAAGATTACAGCGGGAATGAGCAGTTCTTC	CASSQDYSGNEQFF
TRBV20-1	-	14	-	TRBJ2-7	TGCAGTGCTACCGGGTTAGGGGCCCAAGAGGCCCAGTACTTC	CSATGLGAQEAQYF
TRBV20-1	-	11	few	TRBJ1-4	TGCAGTGCTAGAGATAAAGAAAAACTGTTTTTT	CSARDKEKLFF
TRBV7-8	-	15	-	TRBJ1-4	TGTGCCAGCAGCTCTCCGGTGGGGGGTACTGAAAAACTGTTTTTT	CASSSPVGGTEKLFF
TRBV28	TRBD2	15	few	TRBJ2-5	TGTACCAGCAGTTTTTTGACTAGCGGGGAAGAGACCCAGTACTTC	CTSSFLTSGEETQYF
TRBV29-1	-	13	few	TRBJ2-7	TGCAGCGTTGATGAGGGGCCCTCCTACGAGCAGTACTTC	CSVDEGPSYEQYF
TRBV15	TRBD1	16	-	TRBJ1-6	TGTGCCACCAGCAGAGGAGACAGGGGGTCGGGTTCACCCCTCCACTTT	CATSRGDRGSGSPLHF
TRBV5-1	-	15	few	TRBJ2-3	TGCGCCAGCAGCTTACCCAGGGGAGAATCAGATACGCAGTATTTT	CASSLPRGESDTQYF
TRBV2	-	14	-	TRBJ1-6	TGTGCCAGCAGGGACAGTTGGGATAATTCACCCCTCCACTTT	CASRDSWDNSPLHF
TRBV4-1	-	18	-	TRBJ2-6	TGCGCCAGCAGCCAAGAGGGACACCGAAGCTCTGGGGCCAACGTCCTGACTTTC	CASSQEGHRSSGANVLTF
TRBV29-1	-	11	few	TRBJ2-5	TGCAGCGTCCCAACTAGTCACACCCAGTACTTC	CSVPTSHTQYF
TRBV5-5	-	18	-	TRBJ2-4	TGTGCCAGCAGCTGGGACCTAACAGCGCTCCTAGCCAAAAACATTCAGTACTTC	CASSWDLTALLAKNIQYF
TRBV20-1	-	12	few	TRBJ1-2	TGCAGTGCTAGGCGGCAAGGCTATGGCTACACCTTC	CSARRQGYGYTF
TRBV10-3	TRBD2	14	-	TRBJ2-5	TGTGCCACCGGGAGGGGCAGGCCACAAGAGACCCAGTACTTC	CATGRGRPQETQYF
TRBV12-3/TRBV12-4	-	13	-	TRBJ2-1	TGTGCCAGCAGTCGCGGGTGGTACAATGAGCAGTTCTTC	CASSRGWYNEQFF
TRBV5-1	-	18	-	TRBJ2-1	TGCGCCAGCAGCCAGCCGTTCGGTCGAGGGGGCTCCTACAATGAGCAGTTCTTC	CASSQPFGRGGSYNEQFF
TRBV9	-	14	-	TRBJ2-5	TGTGCCAGCAGCGTAGGGGGCCACCAAGAGACCCAGTACTTC	CASSVGGHQETQYF
TRBV6-1	-	14	-	TRBJ2-7	TGTGCCAGCAGTGAATGGACAGTCTCCTACGAGCAGTACTTC	CASSEWTVSYEQYF
TRBV2	-	14	-	TRBJ2-4	TGTGCCAGCAAAACAGAACTAGCCAAAAACATTCAGTACTTC	CASKTELAKNIQYF
TRBV12-3/TRBV12-4	-	14	-	TRBJ2-5	TGTGCCAGCAGCACACTAGCTTTAAGTGAGACCCAGTACTTC	CASSTLALSETQYF
TRBV30	-	12	few	TRBJ1-2	TGTGCCTGCCCCAAGGGAGGCTATGGCTACACCTTC	CACPKGGYGYTF
TRBV6-5	-	14	-	TRBJ2-1	TGTGCCAGCAGTTACCAGGCCAGTCACAATGAGCAGTTCTTC	CASSYQASHNEQFF
TRBV29-1	TRBD2	14	few	TRBJ2-7	TGCAGCGTCGACCCGGGGGGGACCTCCTACGAGCAGTACTTC	CSVDPGGTSYEQYF
TRBV2	TRBD2	16	-	TRBJ2-1	TGTGCCAGCAGTAAACTAGCGGGGGGGCCGGCCAATGAGCAGTTCTTC	CASSKLAGGPANEQFF
TRBV5-1	-	15	-	TRBJ1-5	TGCGCCAGCAGCCAGGACGGTCATAGCAATCAGCCCCAGCATTTT	CASSQDGHSNQPQHF
TRBV29-1	-	13	-	TRBJ2-1	TGCAGCGTTGTCAGGGCCAGTCACAATGAGCAGTTCTTC	CSVVRASHNEQFF
TRBV14	-	16	few	TRBJ1-2	TGTGCCAGCAGCCAAGTTGGGCCAACACCTGGGAATGGCTACACCTTC	CASSQVGPTPGNGYTF
TRBV6-2/TRBV6-3	-	16	few	TRBJ2-1	TGTGCCAGCAGTTACTCAGGGCAGGGTGTTGACAATGAGCAGTTCTTC	CASSYSGQGVDNEQFF
TRBV7-9	TRBD1	13	-	TRBJ1-2	TGTGCCAGCAGCTCCCGGGACAGGGTGAGGGTCACCTTC	CASSSRDRVRVTF
TRBV12-3/TRBV12-4	-	13	few	TRBJ2-7	TGTGCCAGCAGTCCGGACATAACCTACGAGCAGTACTTC	CASSPDITYEQYF
TRBV12-3/TRBV12-4	-	16	-	TRBJ2-3	TGTGCCAGCAACACCTTTTCTCGCCCGTATGGGGATACGCAGTATTTT	CASNTFSRPYGDTQYF
TRBV14	TRBD2	15	-	TRBJ2-5	TGTGCCAGCAGCCAACAAACTAGCGGCGGTGAGACCCAGTACTTC	CASSQQTSGGETQYF
TRBV19	TRBD1	14	-	TRBJ1-5	TGTGCCAGTACCGGACAGGATAGCAATCAGCCCCAGCATTTT	CASTGQDSNQPQHF
TRBV4-1	-	16	few	TRBJ2-7	TGCGCCAGCAGCCAAGTTCAGATTAAAAGATCCTACGAGCAGTACTTC	CASSQVQIKRSYEQYF
TRBV15	-	13	few	TRBJ2-1	TGTGCCACCGGGGGGGCGAGCTACAATGAGCAGTTCTTC	CATGGASYNEQFF
TRBV4-1	TRBD1	16	-	TRBJ1-4	TGCGCCAGCAGCCAAACCCAGGGGGCCATTAATGAAAAACTGTTTTTT	CASSQTQGAINEKLFF
TRBV7-8	-	18	few	TRBJ2-6	TGTGCCAGCAGCTTATTGTCTGGGAGAGGATCTGGGGCCAACGTCCTGACTTTC	CASSLLSGRGSGANVLTF
TRBV18	-	17	few	TRBJ1-6	TGTGCCAGCTCACCAAGGGAGGCAAGCTCCTATAATTCACCCCTCCACTTT	CASSPREASSYNSPLHF
TRBV12-3/TRBV12-4	-	15	-	TRBJ1-2	TGTGCCAGCAGTACCACAGGATCCCCAGTTTATGGCTACACCTTC	CASSTTGSPVYGYTF
TRBV28	-	15	-	TRBJ2-1	TGTGCCAGCAGCTCTCTGGAGGGGGCGGGAAATGAGCAGTTCTTC	CASSSLEGAGNEQFF
TRBV29-1	TRBD1	13	few	TRBJ2-1	TGCAGCGTTGAAGGGGACAGGACAAATGAGCAGTTCTTC	CSVEGDRTNEQFF
TRBV9	-	15	-	TRBJ2-3	TGTGCCAGCAGCGTTTCGGGGCTTCGCACAGATACGCAGTATTTT	CASSVSGLRTDTQYF
TRBV28	TRBD1	14	-	TRBJ2-7	TGTGCCAGCAGCCAGGGGACAGGGTACTACGAGCAGTACTTC	CASSQGTGYYEQYF
TRBV5-1	TRBD1	16	few	TRBJ2-7	TGCGCCAGCAGCAAAGGGACAGGACTCCTCCAATACGAGCAGTACTTC	CASSKGTGLLQYEQYF